This record looks at one TCR beta chain sequence and its context. This clone was picked up one time. Its antigen is currently not known. Base qualities are not recorded, but no much larger clone differs from it by a single base. The time point label for this specimen denotes: about 28 days (+/-7) after the second vaccine dose. AZD1222 recipients with second doses at about 4 weeks or about 12 weeks were pooled, because spike-specific TCR depth and breadth did not differ between schedules. Samples from vaccinated people were obtained from the UK trials COV001 and COV002, which included a single-blind randomized controlled phase 2/3 trial of AZD1222 (ChAdOx1 nCoV-19) in healthy adults. Trial participant PBMC samples were collected at day 0 and day 28 after the second dose for TCRbeta chain sequencing. This sample is drawn from a study of T cell responses to AZD1222 COVID-19 vaccine (dated by TCRdb to the early 2020s). Notes on the research overall: TCR sequencing covered roughly 230 trial participants: 207 given two doses of AZD1222 and around 25 given two doses of MenACWY control vaccine. Trial participants were enrolled by age into 18-55, 56-69 and 70-plus year subgroups, with around 140, 26 and 57 TCR-sequenced participants respectively.

The CDR3 regions of human TCRbeta chains were subjected to immunosequencing. Per the source publication's procedure: Repertoire TCRs were checked for matches against a reference library of SARS-CoV-2-specific TCRs that had been generated using the MIRA antigen-specificity platform. Breadth meant the fraction of unique TCRs that were SARS-CoV-2-associated, whereas depth meant the fraction of total T cells that were SARS-CoV-2-associated. Using the MIRA data, each spike-specific TCR was assigned both to the spike region to which the TCR was reactive and to a CD4 or CD8 class. Log10-transformed breadth and depth values were compared by one-way ANOVA with Sidak's multiple comparisons tests. Drawn from immuneACCESS, this table holds only the in-frame rearrangements with V and J called that TCRdb kept. Clones are partly lost; checked studies trace under half to an unresolved V gene and leave the rest unexplained. V, J and clone size are taken as reported in that table, and D and trimming were inferred from the DNA itself. In all, the sample holds over 140,000 clones, and 80% to 95% of those were seen once. Roughly 3.6% of the sample rests with the top ten.

What the work shows at the level of the full study, not this receptor alone: The vaccine-associated CD4 TCRs covered the entire spike protein, and the dominant responses fell in regions 160-218 and 743-854. Participants were mostly white British and included more females than males, and it was suggested by the authors that clonal diversity may have been underestimated. Reportedly, almost half of the unique spike-specific TCRs recognized epitopes lying outside the regions that are mutated in the B.1.351 and B.1.1.7 variants. Conclusions about previously exposed vaccinees are limited, since just a handful of AZD1222 recipients were seropositive for SARS-CoV-2 at baseline. The 56-69-year group was small, and its depth increase did not reach significance, likely because of low power. Spike-specific TCR breadth and depth rose significantly after two AZD1222 doses compared with day 0 and with MenACWY recipients. Because no day 14 peak-response samples were available, repertoires were characterized only after the peak T cell response.

This sequence originates from an adult who received the AZD1222 COVID-19 vaccine. The sequencing here drew on peripheral blood, taken 28 days after the second AZD1222 dose.

The CDR3 here reads CASSVFQGADTEAFF. The nucleotide sequence is given as TGTGCCAGCAGCGTATTCCAGGGGGCGGACACTGAAGCTTTCTTT. Recombination joined TRBV9 with TRBJ1-1, with TRBD1 matching 8 junction bases. The CDR3 numbers 15 residues from cysteine through phenylalanine. Here the CDR3 DNA is all that survives: 45 bases in frame from base 1. V lost 1 base and J lost 3 bases, and the count of bases not matched to a germline gene is 5. Via the germline V gene, CDR1 is SGDLS and CDR2 YYNGEE.